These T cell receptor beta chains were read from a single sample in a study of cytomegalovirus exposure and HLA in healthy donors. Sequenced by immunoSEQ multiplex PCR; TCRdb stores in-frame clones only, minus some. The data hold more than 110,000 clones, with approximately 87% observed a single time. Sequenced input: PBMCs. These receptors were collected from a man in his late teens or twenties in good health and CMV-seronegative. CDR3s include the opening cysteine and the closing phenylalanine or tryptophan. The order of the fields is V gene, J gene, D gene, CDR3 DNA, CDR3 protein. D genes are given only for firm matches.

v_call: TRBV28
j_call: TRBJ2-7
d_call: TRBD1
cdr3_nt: TGTGCCAGCAGGACGGGACAGGGGGTACTTGAGCAGTACTTC
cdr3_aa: CASRTGQGVLEQYF

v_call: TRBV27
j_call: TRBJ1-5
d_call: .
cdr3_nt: TGTGCCAGCAGTTTATTCGGGGGTCAGCCCCAGCATTTT
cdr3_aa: CASSLFGGQPQHF

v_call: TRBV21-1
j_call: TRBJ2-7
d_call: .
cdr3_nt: TGTGCCAGCCGACCCCTGCGGGAAAACTACGAGCAGTACTTC
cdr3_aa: CASRPLRENYEQYF

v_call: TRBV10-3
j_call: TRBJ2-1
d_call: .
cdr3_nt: TGTGCCATCAGGAAATCAGGGGATAAGTGGGGGAATGAGCAGTTCTTC
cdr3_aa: CAIRKSGDKWGNEQFF

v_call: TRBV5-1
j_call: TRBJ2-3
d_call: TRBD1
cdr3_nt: TGCGCCAGCACGAAGGACAGGGGCACAGATACGCAGTATTTT
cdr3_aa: CASTKDRGTDTQYF

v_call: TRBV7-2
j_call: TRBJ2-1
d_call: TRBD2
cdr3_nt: TGTGCCAGCAGCTCGACCCCAGCGGGGGCCAACAATGAGCAGTTCTTC
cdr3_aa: CASSSTPAGANNEQFF

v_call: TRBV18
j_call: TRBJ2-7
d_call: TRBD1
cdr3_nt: TGTGCCAGCTCACCGCCACAGGGGTACTACGAGCAGTACTTC
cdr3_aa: CASSPPQGYYEQYF

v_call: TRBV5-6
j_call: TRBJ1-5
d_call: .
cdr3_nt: TGTGCCAGCAGTTTAAACAATCAGCCCCAGCATTTT
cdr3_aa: CASSLNNQPQHF

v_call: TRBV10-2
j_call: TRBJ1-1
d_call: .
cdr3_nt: TGCGCCAGCAGGGATACAGAGTACACTGAAGCTTTCTTT
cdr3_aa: CASRDTEYTEAFF

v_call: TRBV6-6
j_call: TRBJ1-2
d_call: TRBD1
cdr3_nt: TGTGCCAGCAGTTACTCGGGACAGAACTATGGCTACACCTTC
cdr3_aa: CASSYSGQNYGYTF

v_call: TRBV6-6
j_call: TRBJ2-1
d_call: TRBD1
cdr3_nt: TGTGCCAGCAACCGTGGGACAGGTGCCCGCAATGAGCAGTTCTTC
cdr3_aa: CASNRGTGARNEQFF

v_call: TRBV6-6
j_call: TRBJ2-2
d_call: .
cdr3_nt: TGTGCCAGCAGTTATCCCGGGGTTGCTGCCGGGGAGCTGTTTTTT
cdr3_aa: CASSYPGVAAGELFF

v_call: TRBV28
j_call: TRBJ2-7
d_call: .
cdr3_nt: TGTGCCAGCAGTCCTACAGCACAGTCCAACGAGCAGTACTTC
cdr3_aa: CASSPTAQSNEQYF

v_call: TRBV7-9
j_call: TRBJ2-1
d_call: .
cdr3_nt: TGTGCCAGCAGCTTAACGGGAGTTAATTACAATGAGCAGTTCTTC
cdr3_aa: CASSLTGVNYNEQFF

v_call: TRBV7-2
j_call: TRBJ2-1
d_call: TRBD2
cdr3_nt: TGTGCCAGCAGCTTTAGTAGGACTAGCGGGACCAGCTCCTACAATGAGCAGTTCTTC
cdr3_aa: CASSFSRTSGTSSYNEQFF